Listed here is a single T cell receptor (beta chain). In the authors' workflow: Amplified reference gene primers provided the basis for estimating nucleated cell counts. TCRdb's table, derived via immunoSEQ multiplex PCR, lists solely in-frame clones and lacks some. V, J and clone size are taken as reported in that table, and D and trimming were inferred from the DNA itself. The sample carries about 130,000 clones, under 90% recorded once. This entry is derived from a study of blood T cell repertoires in COVID-19. Overall study context: From the United States, Italy and Spain came samples of acute and convalescent COVID-19. In each case, the material was cDNA or gDNA derived from T cells, B-cell-depleted T cells, or PBMCs.

This CDR3 is 15 amino acids long. V gave up 4 bases and J gave up 5 bases; unmatched junction bases: 6. The germline V gene has CDR1 LGHDT and CDR2 YNNKEL (reference sequence). Sample: peripheral blood. V is TRBV3-1 (or the pseudogene TRBV3-2) and J is TRBJ2-5; TRBD2 aligns across 11 bases. This sequence was found in a human donor in a cohort sampled during active COVID-19. The CDR3 DNA is TGTGCCAGCAGCCCCCTAGCGGGAGGTTTGGAGACCCAGTACTTC. Amino acid sequence: CASSPLAGGLETQYF.